This T cell receptor beta chain stems from a study of CD8+ T cells in alopecia areata. The CDR3 contains 15 residues. Trimming took off 2 bases at V and 0 bases at J, with 11 bases between the two ends. Per the germline V gene, CDR1 is GTSNPN and CDR2 is SVGIG (reference sequence). cDNA prepared by RNA extraction and subsequent reverse transcription served as the template for sequencing. Assay: immunoSEQ multiplex PCR; the TCRdb copy retains only in-frame clones and omits some. The sample consists of some 170,000 clones, about 61% of them appearing once. The sample holds one count of this clone. Treatment in this sample: oral pan-JAK inhibitor, 5-10 mg twice daily. As part of sample collection, lesional scalp punch biopsies and peripheral blood were taken from alopecia areata patients.

The TCR comes from a human donor with alopecia areata. The sequenced sample was CD4+ T cells sorted from blood, obtained at approximately week 61, from a patient treated with tofacitinib. V usage is TRBV30 and J usage is TRBJ2-1; no firm D call. This chain's CDR3 is CAWSLRSPSYNEQFF. In DNA form, the CDR3 reads TGTGCCTGGAGTCTCAGGTCACCCTCCTACAATGAGCAGTTCTTC.